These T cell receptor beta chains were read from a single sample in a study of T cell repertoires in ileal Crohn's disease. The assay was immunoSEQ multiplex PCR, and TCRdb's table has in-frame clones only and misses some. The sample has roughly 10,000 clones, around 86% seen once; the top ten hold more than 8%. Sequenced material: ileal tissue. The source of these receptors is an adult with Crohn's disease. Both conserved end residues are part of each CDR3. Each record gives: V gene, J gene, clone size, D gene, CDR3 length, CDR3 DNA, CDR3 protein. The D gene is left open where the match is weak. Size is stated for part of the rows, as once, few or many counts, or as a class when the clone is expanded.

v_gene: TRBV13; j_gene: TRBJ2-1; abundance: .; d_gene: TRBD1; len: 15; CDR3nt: TGTGCCAGCAGCCCCCGGGACAGGGCCCTTCGGGAGCAGTTCTTC; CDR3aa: CASSPRDRALREQFF
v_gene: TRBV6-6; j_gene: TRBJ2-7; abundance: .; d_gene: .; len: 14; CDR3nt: TGTGCCGGCAGGCCCGGTTATTCGGGCTACGAGCAGTACTTC; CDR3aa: CAGRPGYSGYEQYF
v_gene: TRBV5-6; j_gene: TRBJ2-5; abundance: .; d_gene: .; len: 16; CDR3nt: TGTGCCAGCAGCTTGGCGCAATTTGTCTTCCTTCAGACCCAGTACTTC; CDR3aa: CASSLAQFVFLQTQYF
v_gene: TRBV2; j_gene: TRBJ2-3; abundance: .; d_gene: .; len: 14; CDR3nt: TGTGCCAGCAGCCCCGGGCCAAGCACAGATACGCAGTATTTT; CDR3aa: CASSPGPSTDTQYF
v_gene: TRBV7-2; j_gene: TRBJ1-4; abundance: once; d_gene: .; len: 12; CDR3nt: TGTGCCAGCAGCTTGCCTAATGAAAAACTGTTTTTT; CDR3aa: CASSLPNEKLFF
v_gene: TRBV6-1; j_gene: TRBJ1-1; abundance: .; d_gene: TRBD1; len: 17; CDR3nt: TGTGCCAGCAGTGGCCCATGGACAGGGGATGTTAACACTGAAGCTTTCTTT; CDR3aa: CASSGPWTGDVNTEAFF
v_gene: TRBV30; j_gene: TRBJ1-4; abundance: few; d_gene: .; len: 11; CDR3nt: TGTGCCTGGCACTGGGGTGAAAAACTGTTTTTT; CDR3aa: CAWHWGEKLFF
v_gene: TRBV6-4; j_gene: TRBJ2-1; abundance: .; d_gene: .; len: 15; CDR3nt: TGTGCCAGCAGTGCGGTGGGAGGCACTATAAATGAGCAGTTCTTC; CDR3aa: CASSAVGGTINEQFF
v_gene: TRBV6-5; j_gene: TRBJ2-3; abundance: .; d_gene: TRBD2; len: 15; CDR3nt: TGTGCCAGCAGCTCGACTAGCGGTTCCACAGATACGCAGTATTTT; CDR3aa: CASSSTSGSTDTQYF
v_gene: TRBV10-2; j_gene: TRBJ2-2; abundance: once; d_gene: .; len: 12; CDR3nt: TGCGCCAGCGGGGAAAACACCGGGGAGCTGTTTTTT; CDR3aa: CASGENTGELFF
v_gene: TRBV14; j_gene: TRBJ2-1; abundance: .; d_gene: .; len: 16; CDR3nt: TGTGCCAGCAGCCAAGCGCGGTCTTCCTACACCAATGAGCAGTTCTTC; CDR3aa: CASSQARSSYTNEQFF
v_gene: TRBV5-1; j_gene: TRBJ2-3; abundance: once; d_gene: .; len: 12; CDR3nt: TGCGCCAGCAGCCCCAGCACAGATACGCAGTATTTT; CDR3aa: CASSPSTDTQYF
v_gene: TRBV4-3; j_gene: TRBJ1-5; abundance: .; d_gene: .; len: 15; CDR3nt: TGCGCCAGCAGCCAAGATTACCTTAGCAATCAGCCCCAGCATTTT; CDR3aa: CASSQDYLSNQPQHF
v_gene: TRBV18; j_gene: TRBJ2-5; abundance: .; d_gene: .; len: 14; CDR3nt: TGTGCCAGCTCACCTCAGGGAGGTGGGGTGACCCAGTACTTC; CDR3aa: CASSPQGGGVTQYF
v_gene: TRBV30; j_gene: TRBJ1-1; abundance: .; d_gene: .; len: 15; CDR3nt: TGTGCCTGGAGTGTTGGAGGGGTACAGGGCACTGAAGCTTTCTTT; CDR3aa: CAWSVGGVQGTEAFF
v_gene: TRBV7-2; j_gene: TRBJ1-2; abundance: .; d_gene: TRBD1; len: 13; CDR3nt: TGTGCCAGCAGTTCGGGACAGGGAAACGGCTACACCTTC; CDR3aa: CASSSGQGNGYTF
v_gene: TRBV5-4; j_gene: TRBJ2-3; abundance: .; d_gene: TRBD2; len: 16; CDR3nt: TGTGCCAGCAGTTCAGGGACTAGCAGAAGCACAGATACGCAGTATTTT; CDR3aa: CASSSGTSRSTDTQYF
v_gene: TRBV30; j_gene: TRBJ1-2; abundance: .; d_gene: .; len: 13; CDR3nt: TGTGCCTGGACAATTGAGCCTCTCTATGGCTACACCTTC; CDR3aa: CAWTIEPLYGYTF
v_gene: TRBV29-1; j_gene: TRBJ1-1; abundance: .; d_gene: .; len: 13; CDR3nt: TGCAGCGTTGAACGACAGTGGGGCCCTGAAGCTTTCTTT; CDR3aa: CSVERQWGPEAFF
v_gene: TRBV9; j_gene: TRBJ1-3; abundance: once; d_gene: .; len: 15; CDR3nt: TGTGCCAGCAGCGTATTTGGCAGGGCTGGAAACACCATATATTTT; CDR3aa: CASSVFGRAGNTIYF
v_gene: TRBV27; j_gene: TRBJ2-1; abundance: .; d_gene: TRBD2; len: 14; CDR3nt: TGTGCCAGCGTAGGCGGGAGAGTCTACAATGAGCAGTTCTTC; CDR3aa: CASVGGRVYNEQFF
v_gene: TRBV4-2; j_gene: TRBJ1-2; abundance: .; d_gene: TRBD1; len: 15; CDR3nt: TGTGCCAGCAGCCAAGGAGGGGGCTCTAACTATGGCTACACCTTC; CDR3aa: CASSQGGGSNYGYTF
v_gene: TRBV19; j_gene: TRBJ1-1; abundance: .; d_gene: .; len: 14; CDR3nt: TGTGCCAGTAGTATAATGGCTGGTAACACTGAAGCTTTCTTT; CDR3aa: CASSIMAGNTEAFF
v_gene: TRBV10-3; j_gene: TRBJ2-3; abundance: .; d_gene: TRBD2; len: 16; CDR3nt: TGTGCCACCCTTACAAGGACTAGCGGGAGGCCAGATACGCAGTATTTT; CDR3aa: CATLTRTSGRPDTQYF
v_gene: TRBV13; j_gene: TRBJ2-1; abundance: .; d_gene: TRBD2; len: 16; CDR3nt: TGTGCCAGCAGCTCCAGGACTAGCGGAGCCTACAATGAGCAGTTCTTC; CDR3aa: CASSSRTSGAYNEQFF
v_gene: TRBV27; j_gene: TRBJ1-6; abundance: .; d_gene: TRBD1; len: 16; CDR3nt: TGTGCCAGTCCGAGACAGGGGGCGGCGTATAATTCACCCCTCCACTTT; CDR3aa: CASPRQGAAYNSPLHF
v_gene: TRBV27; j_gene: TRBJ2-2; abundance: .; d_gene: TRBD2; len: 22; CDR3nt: TGTGCCAGCAGTATCCGCGGGGGGACTAGCGGGAGGGCCAGTCGGGACACCGGGGAGCTGTTTTTT; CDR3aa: CASSIRGGTSGRASRDTGELFF
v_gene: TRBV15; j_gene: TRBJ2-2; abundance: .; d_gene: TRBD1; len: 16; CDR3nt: TGTGCCACCAGCAGAGACCCCAGGGGGCGCCCCGGGGAGCTGTTTTTT; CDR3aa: CATSRDPRGRPGELFF
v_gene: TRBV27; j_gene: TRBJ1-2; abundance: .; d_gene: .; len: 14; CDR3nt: TGTGCCAGCAGTCCCAGAAGGGGCGGCTATGGCTACACCTTC; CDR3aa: CASSPRRGGYGYTF
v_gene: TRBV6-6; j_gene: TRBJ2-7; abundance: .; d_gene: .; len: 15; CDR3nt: TGTGCCAGCAGTCCCAGGGGGGCTTCGGGAGACGAGCAGTACTTC; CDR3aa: CASSPRGASGDEQYF
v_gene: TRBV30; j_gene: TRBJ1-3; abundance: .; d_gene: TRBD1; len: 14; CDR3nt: TGTGCCTGGAGAAGGACAGGCCTCTCGAACACCATATATTTT; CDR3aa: CAWRRTGLSNTIYF
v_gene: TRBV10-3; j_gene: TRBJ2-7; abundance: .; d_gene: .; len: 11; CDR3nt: TGTGCCATCAGTGAGGCCCCTAGGCAGTACTTC; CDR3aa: CAISEAPRQYF
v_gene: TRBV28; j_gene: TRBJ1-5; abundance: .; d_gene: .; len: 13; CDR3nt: TGTGCCAGCGGGTCGAATAGCAATCAGCCCCAGCATTTT; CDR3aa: CASGSNSNQPQHF
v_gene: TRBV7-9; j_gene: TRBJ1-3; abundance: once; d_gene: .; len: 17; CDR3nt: TGTGCCAGCAGCTCCGGCGGGGGAGTCGGCTCTGGAAACACCATATATTTT; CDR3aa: CASSSGGGVGSGNTIYF
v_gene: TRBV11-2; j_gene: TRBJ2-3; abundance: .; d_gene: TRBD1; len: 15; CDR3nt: TGTGCCAGCAGCGCGACAGGGAAGGCCACAGATACGCAGTATTTT; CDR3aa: CASSATGKATDTQYF
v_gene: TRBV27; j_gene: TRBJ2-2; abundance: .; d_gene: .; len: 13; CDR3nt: TGTGCCAGCAGTCCCGCGATGGCCGGGGAGCTGTTTTTT; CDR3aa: CASSPAMAGELFF
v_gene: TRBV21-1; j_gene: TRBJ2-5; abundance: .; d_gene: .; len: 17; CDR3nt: TGTGCCAGCAGCAGGGGGAGGTCGGGGGGACCTGGAAGGACCCAGTACTTC; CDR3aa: CASSRGRSGGPGRTQYF
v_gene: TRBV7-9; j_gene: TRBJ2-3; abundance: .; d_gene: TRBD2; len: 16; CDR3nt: TGTGCCAGCAGCTTCCCTATCATGGGGGGGACAGATACGCAGTATTTT; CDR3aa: CASSFPIMGGTDTQYF
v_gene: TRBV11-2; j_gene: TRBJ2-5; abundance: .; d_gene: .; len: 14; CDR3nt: TGTGCCAGCGGATCCTATCGGGCACAAGAGACCCAGTACTTC; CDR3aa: CASGSYRAQETQYF
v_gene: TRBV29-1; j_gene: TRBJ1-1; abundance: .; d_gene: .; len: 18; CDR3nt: TGCAGCGTGCGGGTCGCGCGGGGGGGCCTGCGTTTGAACACTGAAGCTTTCTTT; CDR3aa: CSVRVARGGLRLNTEAFF
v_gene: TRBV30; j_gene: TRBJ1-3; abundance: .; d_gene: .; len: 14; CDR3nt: TGTGCCTTCCGGGGAAAGGGGTCTGGAAACACCATATATTTT; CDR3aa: CAFRGKGSGNTIYF
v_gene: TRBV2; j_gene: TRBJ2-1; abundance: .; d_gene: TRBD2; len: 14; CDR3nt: TGTGCCAGCAGTGAAACTAGCGTGTACAATGAGCAGTTCTTC; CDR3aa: CASSETSVYNEQFF
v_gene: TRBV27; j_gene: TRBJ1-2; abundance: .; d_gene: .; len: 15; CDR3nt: TGTGCCAGCAGTTTTAGGGCAGGGGAGAACTATGGCTACACCTTC; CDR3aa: CASSFRAGENYGYTF
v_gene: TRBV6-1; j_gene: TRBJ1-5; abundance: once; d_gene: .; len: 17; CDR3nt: TGTGCCAGCAGTGAAGGGACCGGGAGTTATAGCAATCAGCCCCAGCATTTT; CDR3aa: CASSEGTGSYSNQPQHF
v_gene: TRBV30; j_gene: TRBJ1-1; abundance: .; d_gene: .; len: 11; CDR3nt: TGTGCCTGGAGTAAAAGGATTGAAGCTTTCTTT; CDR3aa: CAWSKRIEAFF
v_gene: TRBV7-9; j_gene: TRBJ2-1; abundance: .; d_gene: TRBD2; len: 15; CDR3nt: TGTGCCAGCAGCAGGACTAGCGGGAGACTCAATGAGCAGTTCTTC; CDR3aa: CASSRTSGRLNEQFF
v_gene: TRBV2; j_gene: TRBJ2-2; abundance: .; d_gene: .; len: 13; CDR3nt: TGTGCCAGCACCAGGGGGGGGACCGGGGAGCTGTTTTTT; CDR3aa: CASTRGGTGELFF
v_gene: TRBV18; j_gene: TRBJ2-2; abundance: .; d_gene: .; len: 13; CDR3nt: TGTGCCAGCTCACTCGACTACACCGGGGAGCTGTTTTTT; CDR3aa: CASSLDYTGELFF
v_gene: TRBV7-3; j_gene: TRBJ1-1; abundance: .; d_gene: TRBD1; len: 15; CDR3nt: TGTGCCAGCAGCTTAGTAGGGACAGGGAGAAGTGAAGCTTTCTTT; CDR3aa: CASSLVGTGRSEAFF
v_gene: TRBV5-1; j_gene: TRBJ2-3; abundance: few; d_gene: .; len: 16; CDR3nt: TGCGCCAGCAGCCCTACTAGTTTTAGGCTTGAAGATACGCAGTATTTT; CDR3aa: CASSPTSFRLEDTQYF
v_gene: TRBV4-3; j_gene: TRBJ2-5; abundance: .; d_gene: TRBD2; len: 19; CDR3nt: TGCGCCAGCAGCCAAGATGCCCCGGGGATCGGCGGGAGGAAGCAGACCCAGTACTTC; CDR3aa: CASSQDAPGIGGRKQTQYF
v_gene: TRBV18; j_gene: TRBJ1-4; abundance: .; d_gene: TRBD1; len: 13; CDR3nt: TGTGCCAGCTCGCCAGCTTCAGGGGGCACACCTCTTTTT; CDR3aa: CASSPASGGTPLF
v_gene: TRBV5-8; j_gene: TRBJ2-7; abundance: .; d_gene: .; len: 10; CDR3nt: TGTGCCAGCAGCTCCCTCGAGCAGTACTTC; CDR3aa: CASSSLEQYF